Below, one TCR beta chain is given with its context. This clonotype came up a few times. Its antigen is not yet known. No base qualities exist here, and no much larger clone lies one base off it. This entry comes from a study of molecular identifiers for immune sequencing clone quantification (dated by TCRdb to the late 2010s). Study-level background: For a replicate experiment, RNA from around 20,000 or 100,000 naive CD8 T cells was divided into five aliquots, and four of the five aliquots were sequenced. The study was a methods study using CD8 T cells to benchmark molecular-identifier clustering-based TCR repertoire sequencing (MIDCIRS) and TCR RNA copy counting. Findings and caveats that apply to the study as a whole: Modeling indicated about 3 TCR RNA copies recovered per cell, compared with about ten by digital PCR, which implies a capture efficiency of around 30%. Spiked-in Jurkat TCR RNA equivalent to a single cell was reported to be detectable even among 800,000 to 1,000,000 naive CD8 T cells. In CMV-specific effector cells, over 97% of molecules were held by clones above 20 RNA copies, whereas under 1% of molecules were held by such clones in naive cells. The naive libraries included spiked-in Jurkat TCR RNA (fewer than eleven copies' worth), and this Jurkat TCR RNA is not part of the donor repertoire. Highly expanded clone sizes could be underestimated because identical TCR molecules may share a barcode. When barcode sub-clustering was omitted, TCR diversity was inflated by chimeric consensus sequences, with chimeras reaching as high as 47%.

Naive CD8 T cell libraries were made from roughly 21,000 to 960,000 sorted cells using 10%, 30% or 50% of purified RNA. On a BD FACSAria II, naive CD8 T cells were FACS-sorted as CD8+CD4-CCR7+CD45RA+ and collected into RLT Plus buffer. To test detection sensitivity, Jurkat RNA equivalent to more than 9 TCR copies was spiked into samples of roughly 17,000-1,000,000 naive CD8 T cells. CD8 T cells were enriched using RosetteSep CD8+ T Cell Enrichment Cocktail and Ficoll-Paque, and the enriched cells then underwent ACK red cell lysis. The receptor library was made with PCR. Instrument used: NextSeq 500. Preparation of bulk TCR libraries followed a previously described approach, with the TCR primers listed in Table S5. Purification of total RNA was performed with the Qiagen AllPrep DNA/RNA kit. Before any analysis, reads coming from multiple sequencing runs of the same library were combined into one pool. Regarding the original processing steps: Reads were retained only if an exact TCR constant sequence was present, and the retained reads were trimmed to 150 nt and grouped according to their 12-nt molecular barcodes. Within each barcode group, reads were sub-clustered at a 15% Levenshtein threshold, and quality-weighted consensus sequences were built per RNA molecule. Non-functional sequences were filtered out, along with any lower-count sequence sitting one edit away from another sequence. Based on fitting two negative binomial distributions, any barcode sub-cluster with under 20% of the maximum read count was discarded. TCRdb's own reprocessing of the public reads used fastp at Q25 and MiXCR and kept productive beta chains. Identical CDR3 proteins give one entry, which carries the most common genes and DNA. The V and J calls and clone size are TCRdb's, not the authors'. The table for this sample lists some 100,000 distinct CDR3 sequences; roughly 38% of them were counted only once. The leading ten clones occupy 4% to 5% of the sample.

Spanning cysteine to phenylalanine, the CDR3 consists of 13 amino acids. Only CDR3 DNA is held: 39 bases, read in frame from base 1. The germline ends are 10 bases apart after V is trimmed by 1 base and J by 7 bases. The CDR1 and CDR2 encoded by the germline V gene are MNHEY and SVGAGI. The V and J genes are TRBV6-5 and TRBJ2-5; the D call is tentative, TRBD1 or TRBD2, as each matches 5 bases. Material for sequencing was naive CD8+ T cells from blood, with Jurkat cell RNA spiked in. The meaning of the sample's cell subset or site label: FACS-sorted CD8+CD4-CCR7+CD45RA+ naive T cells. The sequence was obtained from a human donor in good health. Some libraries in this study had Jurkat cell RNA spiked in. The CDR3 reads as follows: CASSYWQGATQYF. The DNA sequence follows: TGTGCCAGCAGTTACTGGCAGGGAGCGACCCAGTACTTC.